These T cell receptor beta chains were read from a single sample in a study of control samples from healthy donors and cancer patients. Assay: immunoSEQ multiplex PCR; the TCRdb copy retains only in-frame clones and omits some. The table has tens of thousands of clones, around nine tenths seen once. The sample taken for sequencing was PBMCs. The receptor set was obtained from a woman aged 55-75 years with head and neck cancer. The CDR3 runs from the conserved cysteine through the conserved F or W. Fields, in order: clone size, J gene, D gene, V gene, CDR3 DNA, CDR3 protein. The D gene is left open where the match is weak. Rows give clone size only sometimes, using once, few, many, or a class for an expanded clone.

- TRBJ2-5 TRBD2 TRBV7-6 TGTGCCAGCAGCTTAGCGCCTCGGGCTAGCGGGAGCCAAGAGACCCAGTACTTC CASSLAPRASGSQETQYF
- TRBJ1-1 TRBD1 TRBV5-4 TGTGCCAGCAGCCCTAGGACAGGACAATCCACTGAAGCTTTCTTT CASSPRTGQSTEAFF
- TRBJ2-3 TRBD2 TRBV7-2 TGTGCCAGCAGCTTGCTGGGGCGGGGGACAGATACGCAGTATTTT CASSLLGRGTDTQYF
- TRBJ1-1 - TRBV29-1 TGCAGCGGCGTCATAAGCTCTGAAGCTTTCTTT CSGVISSEAFF
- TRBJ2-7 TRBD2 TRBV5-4 TGTGCCAGCAGCTTGGCCTTCCCAGCGGGAGCGGTCGAGCAGTACTTC CASSLAFPAGAVEQYF
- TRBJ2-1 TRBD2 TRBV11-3 TGTGCCAGCAGCCTCACTAGCGGGAGTATTGGTGAGCAGTTCTTC CASSLTSGSIGEQFF
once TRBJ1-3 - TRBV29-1 TGCAGCGTCCGGATAGGGGGGCCTGGAAACACCATATATTTT CSVRIGGPGNTIYF
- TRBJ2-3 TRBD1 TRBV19 TGTGCCAGTAGTAAATCTAGCTTGGGACAGGGGGCAAGAGATACGCAGTATTTT CASSKSSLGQGARDTQYF
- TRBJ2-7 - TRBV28 TGTGCCAGCAGTCCACCCTCCATCTACGAGCAGTACTTC CASSPPSIYEQYF
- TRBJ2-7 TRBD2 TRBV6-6 TGTGCCAGCAGTTACGTCAGGGAGGGGTTCGAGCAGTACTTC CASSYVREGFEQYF
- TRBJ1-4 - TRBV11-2 TGTGCCAGCAGCTTATTTGCACAGGAAAAACTGTTTTTT CASSLFAQEKLFF
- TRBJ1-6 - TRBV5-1 TGCGCCAGCAGCTTAGGGAACCTCCGTTTATCAAAACCAGCACCCCTCCACTTT CASSLGNLRLSKPAPLHF
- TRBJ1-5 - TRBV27 TGTGCCAGCAGTTCGACAGCCTACAATCAGCCCCAGCATTTT CASSSTAYNQPQHF
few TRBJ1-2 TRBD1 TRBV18 TGTGCCAGCTCACCGGACAGGGACCCTGGCTACACCTTC CASSPDRDPGYTF
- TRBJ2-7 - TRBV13 TGTGCCAGCAGCTTAGCAGGGGCCCGCGAGCAGTACTTC CASSLAGAREQYF
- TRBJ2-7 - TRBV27 TGTGCCAGCAGTTTATTTTCCCTAGGATCAGAGCAGTACTTC CASSLFSLGSEQYF
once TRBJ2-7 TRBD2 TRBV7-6 TGTGCCAGCAGCTCTCCGGGACTAGCGGGAGAGCGATGGTCCTACGAGCAGTACTTC CASSSPGLAGERWSYEQYF